This T cell receptor beta chain comes out of a study of blood T cells in healthy people across ages. Germline V gene sequence: CDR1 MNHEY, CDR2 SMNVEV (reference sequence). V was clipped by 3 bases and J by 3 bases, with 11 bases between them. The CDR3 covers 14 residues. The use of a sample-barcoded 5' primer and a J-beta primer mix characterized a second PCR of about 7 to 12 cycles. In TCRdb, the 5' RACE reads were re-called with MiXCR into one record per CDR3 protein. The profile shows roughly 860,000 distinct CDR3 sequences, around 62% of them singletons. Samples had at least 7 million PBMCs isolated from them.

The chain couples TRBV27 to TRBJ2-5; D is possibly TRBD1 (5 bases). The source material was blood. The TCR sequence derives from a man aged 25-45 years in good health. For the CDR3, the DNA is TGTGCCAGCAGTTTTGGTTCAGGGAAAGAGACCCAGTACTTC. This gives the protein CASSFGSGKETQYF.